These T cell receptor beta chains were read from a single sample in a study of control samples from healthy donors and cancer patients. Some clones are missing from TCRdb's copy, which holds only in-frame ones; the method was immunoSEQ multiplex PCR. The table includes about 150,000 clones, around 95% detected once. Sequencing was done on a sample of blood. The receptors derive from a man in his forties or fifties in good health. CDR3s include the opening cysteine and the closing phenylalanine or tryptophan. The order of the fields is CDR3 DNA, CDR3 protein, J gene, D gene, V gene, clone size. The D gene is left open where the match is weak. Only some rows state a clone size, as once, few, many or a class for expanded clones.

cdr3_nt: TGTGCCAGCAGTGAACGCGGGACAGCTCGCTCCTACGAGCAGTACTTC
cdr3_aa: CASSERGTARSYEQYF
j_call: TRBJ2-7
d_call: NA
v_call: TRBV25-1
clone_size: NA

cdr3_nt: TGTGCCAGCAGCTCCAACCTTAGCGGGGACGAGACCCAGTACTTC
cdr3_aa: CASSSNLSGDETQYF
j_call: TRBJ2-5
d_call: TRBD2
v_call: TRBV11-2
clone_size: NA

cdr3_nt: TGTGCCAGCAGTGACTTTCTGGGTTCCCAGCCCCAGCATTTT
cdr3_aa: CASSDFLGSQPQHF
j_call: TRBJ1-5
d_call: NA
v_call: TRBV2
clone_size: NA

cdr3_nt: TGTGCCACTATCGGGAGGGGATCTGGGGCCAACGTCCTGACTTTC
cdr3_aa: CATIGRGSGANVLTF
j_call: TRBJ2-6
d_call: TRBD2
v_call: TRBV5-4
clone_size: NA

cdr3_nt: TGTGCCAGCAGTTTCCAGGGGGCGCAGTTTGGTGAGCAGTTCTTC
cdr3_aa: CASSFQGAQFGEQFF
j_call: TRBJ2-1
d_call: TRBD1
v_call: TRBV6-6
clone_size: NA

cdr3_nt: TGTGCCAGCAGTACGGCGGGGTTCACTAATGAAAAACTGTTTTTT
cdr3_aa: CASSTAGFTNEKLFF
j_call: TRBJ1-4
d_call: NA
v_call: TRBV28
clone_size: once

cdr3_nt: TGTGCCAGCAGCGTAAGAGGGGAAAACACTGAAGCTTTCTTT
cdr3_aa: CASSVRGENTEAFF
j_call: TRBJ1-1
d_call: NA
v_call: TRBV9
clone_size: NA

cdr3_nt: TGTGCCAGCAGGACAGGACAGAACACTGAAGCTTTCTTT
cdr3_aa: CASRTGQNTEAFF
j_call: TRBJ1-1
d_call: NA
v_call: TRBV7-2
clone_size: NA

cdr3_nt: TGTGCCAGCAGGCGTGAGGACAGGGCCAAACTGTTTTTT
cdr3_aa: CASRREDRAKLFF
j_call: TRBJ1-4
d_call: TRBD1
v_call: TRBV6-5
clone_size: NA

cdr3_nt: TGTGCCAGCAGCCGGACACTCTCTGGAAACACCATATATTTT
cdr3_aa: CASSRTLSGNTIYF
j_call: TRBJ1-3
d_call: NA
v_call: TRBV6-2/TRBV6-3
clone_size: once

cdr3_nt: TGTGCCAGCAGCCCCGCCGGGGGCATTGTTGGCTACACCTTC
cdr3_aa: CASSPAGGIVGYTF
j_call: TRBJ1-2
d_call: NA
v_call: TRBV3-1/TRBV3-2
clone_size: once

cdr3_nt: TGCGCCAGCAGCTTGGTTCCCCCCGGCACCCAAGAGACCCAGTACTTC
cdr3_aa: CASSLVPPGTQETQYF
j_call: TRBJ2-5
d_call: NA
v_call: TRBV5-1
clone_size: NA

cdr3_nt: TGTGCCTGGAGTGTGCCCCGGACGGATCCTAATGAAAAACTGTTTTTT
cdr3_aa: CAWSVPRTDPNEKLFF
j_call: TRBJ1-4
d_call: NA
v_call: TRBV30
clone_size: NA

cdr3_nt: TGTGCCAGCAGTTTAACGCTTAGCAATCAGCCCCAGCATTTT
cdr3_aa: CASSLTLSNQPQHF
j_call: TRBJ1-5
d_call: NA
v_call: TRBV27
clone_size: NA

cdr3_nt: TGTGCCTGGAGCGCCGGGACAGGGCCCAATCAGCCCCAGCATTTT
cdr3_aa: CAWSAGTGPNQPQHF
j_call: TRBJ1-5
d_call: TRBD1
v_call: TRBV30
clone_size: once

cdr3_nt: TGTGCCAGCAGCGAAGGGGTTTTTCAAGGAGCTTTCTTT
cdr3_aa: CASSEGVFQGAFF
j_call: TRBJ1-1
d_call: NA
v_call: TRBV3-1/TRBV3-2
clone_size: NA

cdr3_nt: TGTGCCAGCAGCGTAGCCTATAATTCACCCCTCCACTTT
cdr3_aa: CASSVAYNSPLHF
j_call: TRBJ1-6
d_call: NA
v_call: TRBV9
clone_size: NA

cdr3_nt: TGCAGCGTTGAAATAATAGGAAGTAGTACCGGGGAGCTGTTTTTT
cdr3_aa: CSVEIIGSSTGELFF
j_call: TRBJ2-2
d_call: NA
v_call: TRBV29-1
clone_size: NA

cdr3_nt: TGTGCCAGTAGTATAGGGACGGCTGGAAACACCATATATTTT
cdr3_aa: CASSIGTAGNTIYF
j_call: TRBJ1-3
d_call: NA
v_call: TRBV19
clone_size: NA

cdr3_nt: TGCGCCAGCAGCCAAAGCGGAAGTGTAGGGCGGTACGAGCAGTACTTC
cdr3_aa: CASSQSGSVGRYEQYF
j_call: TRBJ2-7
d_call: NA
v_call: TRBV4-1
clone_size: NA

cdr3_nt: TGCAGTGCTAGTAGCCCTAGCGGGGCCTTGTGGAATGAGCAGTTCTTC
cdr3_aa: CSASSPSGALWNEQFF
j_call: TRBJ2-1
d_call: TRBD2
v_call: TRBV20-1
clone_size: NA

cdr3_nt: TGCGCCAGCAGCTTCGGGAACACTGAAGCTTTCTTT
cdr3_aa: CASSFGNTEAFF
j_call: TRBJ1-1
d_call: NA
v_call: TRBV5-1
clone_size: NA

cdr3_nt: TGTGCCAGCAGTGGGGACAGGGGAAACGAGCAGTACTTC
cdr3_aa: CASSGDRGNEQYF
j_call: TRBJ2-7
d_call: TRBD1
v_call: TRBV5-4
clone_size: NA

cdr3_nt: TGTGCCAGCAGCTTGGGCAGAGGGGAAAAACTGTTTTTT
cdr3_aa: CASSLGRGEKLFF
j_call: TRBJ1-4
d_call: NA
v_call: TRBV11-2
clone_size: NA

cdr3_nt: TGTGCCAGCAGTTTAGGATCGGGTCGCTATGGCTACACCTTC
cdr3_aa: CASSLGSGRYGYTF
j_call: TRBJ1-2
d_call: NA
v_call: TRBV27
clone_size: NA

cdr3_nt: TGTGCCAGCAGCTCCGGGCGGGGGGGCATAAACATTCAGTACTTC
cdr3_aa: CASSSGRGGINIQYF
j_call: TRBJ2-4
d_call: TRBD2
v_call: TRBV13
clone_size: NA

cdr3_nt: TGTGCCAGCAGCTTAAACAGGCCAGATACGCAGTATTTT
cdr3_aa: CASSLNRPDTQYF
j_call: TRBJ2-3
d_call: NA
v_call: TRBV11-2
clone_size: NA

cdr3_nt: TGTGCCATTAGGGGGGCGAGTCTGAATGAGCAGTTCTTC
cdr3_aa: CAIRGASLNEQFF
j_call: TRBJ2-1
d_call: NA
v_call: TRBV12-3/TRBV12-4
clone_size: NA

cdr3_nt: TGTGCCTGGTCCTGGGACAGGGGGCCTGGAAACACCATATATTTT
cdr3_aa: CAWSWDRGPGNTIYF
j_call: TRBJ1-3
d_call: TRBD1
v_call: TRBV30
clone_size: NA

cdr3_nt: TGCGCCAGCACCTCAGGGGCAGACAGTTACGAGCAGTACTTC
cdr3_aa: CASTSGADSYEQYF
j_call: TRBJ2-7
d_call: NA
v_call: TRBV5-1
clone_size: once

cdr3_nt: TGTGCCAGCAGTTCGCCCCCGGGGGACCAGTACTTC
cdr3_aa: CASSSPPGDQYF
j_call: TRBJ2-5
d_call: NA
v_call: TRBV6-2/TRBV6-3
clone_size: NA

cdr3_nt: TGTGCCAGCAGCTTAGGGCAGGGAACGTCAAGCTCCTATAATTCACCCCTCCACTTT
cdr3_aa: CASSLGQGTSSSYNSPLHF
j_call: TRBJ1-6
d_call: NA
v_call: TRBV11-3
clone_size: NA

cdr3_nt: TGTGCCAGCAGCCATAAGACAGGCTATAGCAATCAGCCCCAGCATTTT
cdr3_aa: CASSHKTGYSNQPQHF
j_call: TRBJ1-5
d_call: NA
v_call: TRBV3-1/TRBV3-2
clone_size: NA

cdr3_nt: TGTGGTTCAAAAGCGGGGCCGAATAACTATGGCTACACCTTC
cdr3_aa: CGSKAGPNNYGYTF
j_call: TRBJ1-2
d_call: NA
v_call: TRBV6-5
clone_size: NA

cdr3_nt: TGTGCCAGCAGTTACGGCGGGGGGTCCGCAGCCAAAAACATTCAGTACTTC
cdr3_aa: CASSYGGGSAAKNIQYF
j_call: TRBJ2-4
d_call: TRBD2
v_call: TRBV6-2/TRBV6-3
clone_size: NA

cdr3_nt: TGTGCCAGCAGTGTTCCGGGACCGGCTGCCTACGAGCAGTACTTC
cdr3_aa: CASSVPGPAAYEQYF
j_call: TRBJ2-7
d_call: NA
v_call: TRBV28
clone_size: NA

cdr3_nt: TGTGCCATCAGTGAGGGACAGGGAGCTTGGGAGCAGTACTTC
cdr3_aa: CAISEGQGAWEQYF
j_call: TRBJ2-7
d_call: TRBD1
v_call: TRBV10-3
clone_size: NA

cdr3_nt: TGTGCCAGCAGTTTAAAAGTGGCCTATGGCTACACCTTC
cdr3_aa: CASSLKVAYGYTF
j_call: TRBJ1-2
d_call: NA
v_call: TRBV28
clone_size: NA

cdr3_nt: TGTGCCAGCAGTGTTCCCCATGGAACTGAAGCTTTCTTT
cdr3_aa: CASSVPHGTEAFF
j_call: TRBJ1-1
d_call: NA
v_call: TRBV25-1
clone_size: NA

cdr3_nt: TGTGCCAGCAGTGAAGCGCAGGGGCGGACTGAAGCTTTCTTT
cdr3_aa: CASSEAQGRTEAFF
j_call: TRBJ1-1
d_call: NA
v_call: TRBV2
clone_size: NA

cdr3_nt: TGCGCCAGCAGCCAAAAGTCAGGGGGCGAGCAGCCCCAGCATTTT
cdr3_aa: CASSQKSGGEQPQHF
j_call: TRBJ1-5
d_call: TRBD1
v_call: TRBV4-1
clone_size: NA

cdr3_nt: TGTGCCAGCAGTCTACATCCGGGTACAAGCTCCTACAATGAGCAGTTCTTC
cdr3_aa: CASSLHPGTSSYNEQFF
j_call: TRBJ2-1
d_call: NA
v_call: TRBV6-4
clone_size: NA

cdr3_nt: TGCGCCAGCAGCCAAGATAGGGGGGGAGGAAGCAATTCACCCCTCCACTTT
cdr3_aa: CASSQDRGGGSNSPLHF
j_call: TRBJ1-6
d_call: NA
v_call: TRBV4-3
clone_size: NA

cdr3_nt: TGTGCCAGCAGCTTAAGCCCTCAAGAGACCCAGTACTTC
cdr3_aa: CASSLSPQETQYF
j_call: TRBJ2-5
d_call: NA
v_call: TRBV7-3
clone_size: NA

cdr3_nt: TGCGCCAGCAGCCAAGGCTTGAGGGCAACTAATGAAAAACTGTTTTTT
cdr3_aa: CASSQGLRATNEKLFF
j_call: TRBJ1-4
d_call: NA
v_call: TRBV4-3
clone_size: NA

cdr3_nt: TGTGCCAGCAGCTCTTGGATGGAGACCTACGAGCAGTACTTC
cdr3_aa: CASSSWMETYEQYF
j_call: TRBJ2-7
d_call: NA
v_call: TRBV14
clone_size: NA

cdr3_nt: TGTGCCAGCAGCTTAACCGGGGGGGCCTACAATGAGCAGTTCTTC
cdr3_aa: CASSLTGGAYNEQFF
j_call: TRBJ2-1
d_call: TRBD2
v_call: TRBV11-2
clone_size: once

cdr3_nt: TGTGCCAGTAGCTATCCCTCCTTGGGGGGACGGGGAACCGGGGAGCTGTTTTTT
cdr3_aa: CASSYPSLGGRGTGELFF
j_call: TRBJ2-2
d_call: NA
v_call: TRBV19
clone_size: NA

cdr3_nt: TGTGCCAGCAGCTTAGGAAATCAGCCCCAGCATTTT
cdr3_aa: CASSLGNQPQHF
j_call: TRBJ1-5
d_call: NA
v_call: TRBV13
clone_size: NA

cdr3_nt: TGCGCCAGCAGCTCGGCGGGGGCCTACAATGAGCAGTTCTTC
cdr3_aa: CASSSAGAYNEQFF
j_call: TRBJ2-1
d_call: TRBD2
v_call: TRBV5-1
clone_size: NA

cdr3_nt: TGTGCCAGCACCAGGGACAGGGGGCGGACTGAAGCTTTCTTT
cdr3_aa: CASTRDRGRTEAFF
j_call: TRBJ1-1
d_call: TRBD1
v_call: TRBV5-4
clone_size: NA

cdr3_nt: TGTGCCAGCAGTTACGTGGGAGAGGACACCGGGGAGCTGTTTTTT
cdr3_aa: CASSYVGEDTGELFF
j_call: TRBJ2-2
d_call: NA
v_call: TRBV6-2/TRBV6-3
clone_size: NA

cdr3_nt: TGTGCCACCGAGACCAACTCCTACAATGAGCAGTTCTTC
cdr3_aa: CATETNSYNEQFF
j_call: TRBJ2-1
d_call: NA
v_call: TRBV28
clone_size: NA

cdr3_nt: TGTGCCAGCAGTTTTAGGCAGGCGGGAGTCACCTTC
cdr3_aa: CASSFRQAGVTF
j_call: TRBJ1-2
d_call: NA
v_call: TRBV28
clone_size: NA

cdr3_nt: TGTGCCAGCGATGGGGGCGCGTTTGGCGGGGAGCTGTTTTTT
cdr3_aa: CASDGGAFGGELFF
j_call: TRBJ2-2
d_call: NA
v_call: TRBV19
clone_size: once

cdr3_nt: TGTGCCAGCAGCCAATACGGGCTTGACATCTTCCCTAGCACAGATACGCAGTATTTT
cdr3_aa: CASSQYGLDIFPSTDTQYF
j_call: TRBJ2-3
d_call: NA
v_call: TRBV14
clone_size: once

cdr3_nt: TGTGCCAGCTCACCTTCGACAGGGTACTATGGCTACACCTTC
cdr3_aa: CASSPSTGYYGYTF
j_call: TRBJ1-2
d_call: TRBD1
v_call: TRBV18
clone_size: NA

cdr3_nt: TGTGCCAGCAGCGCCTCTTACGTGGATGGCTACACCTTC
cdr3_aa: CASSASYVDGYTF
j_call: TRBJ1-2
d_call: NA
v_call: TRBV9
clone_size: NA

cdr3_nt: TGCAGCGTCGGTCAACGACTCCCTGAAGCTTTCTTT
cdr3_aa: CSVGQRLPEAFF
j_call: TRBJ1-1
d_call: NA
v_call: TRBV29-1
clone_size: NA